This TCR beta chain came from a study of blood T cell repertoires in COVID-19. Clones were read by immunoSEQ multiplex PCR, and TCRdb kept only the in-frame ones, dropping some. The profile shows some 200,000 clones, around 90% of them singletons. The sample comprised peripheral blood. The origin of this receptor is a man aged 50 to 60 with acute or convalescent COVID-19.

CDR3 in amino acids: CASSSRTGPWSSNTEAFF. CDR3 nucleotide sequence: TGTGCCAGCAGTTCCAGGACAGGCCCCTGGTCATCGAACACTGAAGCTTTCTTT. The chain combines TRBV2 with TRBJ1-1; the match to TRBD1 covers 7 bases. Germline CDR1 is SNHLY and CDR2 is FYNNEI. This CDR3 has 18 amino acids. With V trimmed by 5 bases and J by 1 base, 16 bases remained unmatched.